These 4 T cell receptor beta chains came from one sample sequenced in a study of T-cell reconstitution after alpha-beta-depleted transplantation in children. For TCRbeta, the library was prepared with unique molecular identifiers. TCRdb passed the PCR reads through MiXCR, listing each CDR3 protein once. The table has about 540,000 distinct CDR3 sequences, 15% to 20% seen once. Sequencing used PBMCs from the stem cell graft donor, obtained from the stem cell graft. The receptors here all came from a human donor who donated a stem cell graft to a child with acute lymphoblastic leukemia.

This clonotype occurred a few times. The V call is TRBV5-1, the J call TRBJ2-3; 10 bases are a match to TRBD2. V was pared by 0 bases and J by 2 bases, with 6 bases of the junction left unmatched. Germline assignment: CDR1 SGHRS and CDR2 YFSETQ. This CDR3 comprises 17 residues. CDR3 DNA: TGCGCCAGCAGCTTGGCCCCTAGCGGGAGTAACACAGATACGCAGTATTTT. It specifies CASSLAPSGSNTDTQYF.

This clonotype was seen a handful of times. The CDR3 protein is CASSLDGSPPLTSYEQYF. DNA of the CDR3: TGCGCCAGCAGCTTGGATGGCAGCCCGCCGCTCACATCCTACGAGCAGTACTTC. This chain links TRBV5-1 with TRBJ2-7; D is ambiguous. The CDR3 runs 18 residues. The germline gives CDR1 SGHRS, CDR2 YFSETQ. Deletions cut 0 bases from V and 1 base from J, with 20 bases between.

This clonotype was observed at least ten times. V usage is TRBV5-5 and J usage is TRBJ2-7, with a weak D call TRBD1 (5 bases). The CDR3 has 15 residues. Trimming took 2 bases from V and 0 from J, leaving 12 bases between them. Germline values: CDR1 SGHKS, CDR2 YYEKEE (reference sequence). The CDR3 sequence is CASSFTGQLSYEQYF. The CDR3 bases are TGTGCCAGCAGCTTCACCGGACAACTCTCCTACGAGCAGTACTTC.

The V gene is TRBV6-2 or TRBV6-3, the J gene TRBJ1-5, with D possibly TRBD1 on 6 matching bases. Trimming stripped 0 bases from V and 3 bases from J, with 18 bases between. This CDR3 has 18 residues. The germline CDR1 and CDR2 sequences are MNHEY and SVGEGT. CDR3 in DNA: TGTGCCAGCAGTTACTCGAGTAGGGCCAGGGGACTCAATCAGCCCCAGCATTTT. Translated, it gives CASSYSSRARGLNQPQHF.